This T cell receptor (beta chain) was found in a study of blood T cell repertoires in COVID-19. Using immunoSEQ multiplex PCR, the repertoire was profiled, and TCRdb retains in-frame clones only, with some absent. Here the sample spans roughly 290,000 clones, approximately 83% being singletons. CDR1 and CDR2 (germline): SGHTA, FQGNSA. CDR3 length: 13 amino acids. Trimming took 5 bases from V and 1 from J, leaving 9 bases between them. Sequenced material: peripheral blood. This TCR derives from a woman in her twenties or thirties who had recovered from COVID-19. The chain uses TRBV7-2 and TRBJ2-7, with D possibly being TRBD1 (5 bases). In nucleotides, the CDR3 is TGTGCCAGCAGCAAACAGGAGTCCTACGAGCAGTACTTC. Encoded protein: CASSKQESYEQYF. Looking up the rest from reference TRBV7-2 and TRBJ2-7 gives the full variable domain: GAGVSQSPSNKVTEKGKDVELRCDPISGHTALYWYRQSLGQGLEFLIYFQGNSAPDKSGLPSDRFSAERTGGSVSTLTIQRTQQEDSAVYLCASSKQESYEQYFGPGTRLTVT.